These 4 T cell receptor delta chains were sequenced from one sample in a study of gammadelta T cells in human blood (dated by TCRdb to the early 2020s). The method behind the library was RT-PCR. Instrument on record: Illumina MiSeq. After TCRdb called clones again from the public reads with CATT, rows with identical DNA were merged. This sample gives over a thousand delta-chain clones in total; around a tenth of them show up just once. The top ten constitute roughly 7% of the sample. Sequences were obtained from non-Vgamma9Vdelta2 gamma-delta T cells from infant blood. The receptors come from a human donor.

Notes on this clone: The likely explanation is a read error, given a far larger clone one base away. The rearrangement joins TRAV29/DV5 to TRDJ1, with a weak D call TRDD3 (5 bases). TCRdb carries no J gene annotation; the J gene was assigned here by matching the DNA with germline. Germline CDR1 and CDR2: NSMFDY and ISSIKDK. The CDR3 is made up of 16 amino acids. Trimming removed 5 bases at V and 1 base at J, with 21 bases between. CDR3 sequence (DNA): TGTGCAGCGCTTTTCCACTGGCGGATCCCCACCGATAAACTCATCTTT. Its protein is CAALFHWRIPTDKLIF.

This clone is classed as large (0.1 to 1%). Other DNA sequences from this sample encode an identical CDR3 as well. The chain is built from TRDV1 and TRDJ1; 9 bases agree with TRDD3. The ends lost 3 bases at V and 1 base at J; junction bases unmatched: 27. Germline V gene sequence: CDR1 TSWWSYY, CDR2 QGS. This CDR3 has 23 amino acids. The CDR3 region is CALGDPAFPVPRSGGYFTDKLIF. CDR3 nucleotides: TGTGCTCTTGGGGACCCTGCCTTCCCTGTTCCTAGGTCAGGGGGATACTTCACCGATAAACTCATCTTT.

This clone was recorded a few times. This is likely an artifact of a read error, given a far larger clone one base away. The chain combines TRDV1 with TRDJ1; 7 nucleotides line up with TRDD3. The V segment lost 1 base and the J segment 12 bases; nucleotides outside the gene matches: 38. In germline, CDR1 is TSWWSYY, CDR2 QGS. There are 23 residues in the CDR3. CDR3 nucleotides: TGTGCTCTTGGGGAACCCCAGATACCCTCTTCCATACTGGGGATAGCACCGAAATCTGGATTCATCTTT. Its protein is CALGEPQIPSSILGIAPKSGFIF.

This clone is large (0.1 to 1%) in the sample. The V gene is TRAV38-2/DV8, the J gene TRDJ1; TRDD3 aligns across 9 bases. Germline CDR1 and CDR2: TSESDYY and QEAYKQQN. This CDR3 is 22 amino acids long. The trim removed 0 bases at V and 0 bases at J, leaving 21 bases unmatched. The CDR3 reads CAYRSAFIILGIRVGDTDKLIF. CDR3 nucleotides: TGTGCTTATAGGAGCGCCTTTATTATCCTGGGGATACGCGTAGGGGACACCGATAAACTCATCTTT.